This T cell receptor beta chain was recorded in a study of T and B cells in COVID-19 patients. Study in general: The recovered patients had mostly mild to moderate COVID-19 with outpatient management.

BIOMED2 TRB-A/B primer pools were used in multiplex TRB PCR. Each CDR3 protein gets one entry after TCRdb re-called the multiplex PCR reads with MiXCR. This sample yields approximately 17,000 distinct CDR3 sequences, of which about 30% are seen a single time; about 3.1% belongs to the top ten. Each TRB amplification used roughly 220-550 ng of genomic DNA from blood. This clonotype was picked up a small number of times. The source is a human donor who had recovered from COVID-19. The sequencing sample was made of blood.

The CDR3 DNA follows: TGTGCCAGCACTACCGGCAACAACAGGCTGAACACTGAAGCTTTCTTT. Amino acids: CASTTGNNRLNTEAFF. The chain employs TRBV18 and TRBJ1-1; possible D gene TRBD1, 5 bases. V was clipped by 8 bases and J by 0 bases, with 19 bases between them. CDR3 length: 16 residues. Germline CDR1 and CDR2: KGHSH and LQKENI.